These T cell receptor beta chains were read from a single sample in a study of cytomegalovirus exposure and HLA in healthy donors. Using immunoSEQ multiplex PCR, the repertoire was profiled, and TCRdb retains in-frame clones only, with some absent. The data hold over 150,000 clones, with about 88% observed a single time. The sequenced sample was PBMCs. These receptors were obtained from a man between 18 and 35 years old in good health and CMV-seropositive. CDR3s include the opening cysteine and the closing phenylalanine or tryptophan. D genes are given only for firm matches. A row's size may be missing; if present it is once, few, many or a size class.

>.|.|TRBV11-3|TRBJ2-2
TGTGCCAGCAGCTTAGGAACAGTTTGGGCAGGGAGGACCACCGGGGAGCTGTTTTTT
CASSLGTVWAGRTTGELFF
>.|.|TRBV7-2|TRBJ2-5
TGTGCCAGCAGCTTTAGTGAGACCCAGTACTTC
CASSFSETQYF
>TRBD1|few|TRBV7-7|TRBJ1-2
TGTGCCAGCAGCTCTGACAGGGCCTGGGATGGCTACACCTTC
CASSSDRAWDGYTF
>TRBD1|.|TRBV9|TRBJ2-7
TGTGCCAGCAGCGTAGGAGGGGACAGGGTCTACGAGCAGTACTTC
CASSVGGDRVYEQYF
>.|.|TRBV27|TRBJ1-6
TGTGCCAGCACCCCGACAGTCTCCTATAATTCACCCCTCCACTTT
CASTPTVSYNSPLHF
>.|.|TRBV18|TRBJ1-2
TGTGCCAGCTCACACAGCCAAACTAACTATGGCTACACCTTC
CASSHSQTNYGYTF
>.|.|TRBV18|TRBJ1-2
TGTGCCAGCTCACCGGTGGCCAGTATTAACTATGGCTACACCTTC
CASSPVASINYGYTF
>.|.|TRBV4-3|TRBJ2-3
TGCGCCAGCAGCCAAGCCTCCAGCGCGAGCACAGATACGCAGTATTTT
CASSQASSASTDTQYF
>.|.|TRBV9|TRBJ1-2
TGTGCCAGCAGTCCAGGGGACTATGGCTACACCTTC
CASSPGDYGYTF
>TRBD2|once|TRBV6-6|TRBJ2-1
TGTGCCAGCGGACGGGAGGGATCCTACAATGAGCAGTTCTTC
CASGREGSYNEQFF
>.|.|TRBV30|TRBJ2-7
TGTGCCTGGAGCAGAGGATACGAGCAGTACTTC
CAWSRGYEQYF
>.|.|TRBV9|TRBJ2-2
TGTGCCAGCAGCCCAGTATCCGGGGAGCTGTTTTTT
CASSPVSGELFF
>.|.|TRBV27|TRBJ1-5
TGTGCCAGCAGTTTTCGTGAGAATCAGCCCCAGCATTTT
CASSFRENQPQHF
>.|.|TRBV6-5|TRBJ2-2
TGTGCCAGCAGTTACGTAGCGCAGCCGAACACCGGGGAGCTGTTTTTT
CASSYVAQPNTGELFF
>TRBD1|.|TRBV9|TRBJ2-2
TGTGCCAGCAGCGGACCCGGGACAGGGGGGATCAACACCGGGGAGCTGTTTTTT
CASSGPGTGGINTGELFF
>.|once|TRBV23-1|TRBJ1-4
TGCGCCAGCAGTCACCGCGGGGGGCTGAAAGATGAAAAACTGTTTTTT
CASSHRGGLKDEKLFF
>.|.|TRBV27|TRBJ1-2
TGTGCCAGCAGTTTACTTGCAGGGCACAACTATGGCTACACCTTC
CASSLLAGHNYGYTF
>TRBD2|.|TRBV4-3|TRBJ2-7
TGCGCCAGCAGCCCTCGACTAGCGGGAGCTCACGAGCAGTACTTC
CASSPRLAGAHEQYF
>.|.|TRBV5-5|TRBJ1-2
TGTGCCAGCAGCTTACAGGGTTTATTAGGTGGCTACACCTTC
CASSLQGLLGGYTF
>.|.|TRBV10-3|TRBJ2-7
TGTGCCATCAGTGAGACCCAGGTTCACGAGCAGTACTTC
CAISETQVHEQYF
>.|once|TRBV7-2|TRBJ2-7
TGTGCCAGCAGCTCCAGCGTGGGGGGATACGAGCAGTACTTC
CASSSSVGGYEQYF
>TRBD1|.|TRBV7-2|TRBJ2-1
TGTGCCAGCAGCTTTCGGGACAGGAGCTCCTACAATGAGCAGTTCTTC
CASSFRDRSSYNEQFF
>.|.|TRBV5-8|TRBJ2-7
TGTGCCAGCAGCTTCCGGGTTAGGGGGTACGAGCAGTACTTC
CASSFRVRGYEQYF
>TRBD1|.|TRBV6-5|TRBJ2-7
TGTGCCAGCAGCCTGGGACAGGGAACCTACGAGCAGTACTTC
CASSLGQGTYEQYF
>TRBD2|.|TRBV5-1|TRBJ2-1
TGCGCCAGCAGCCTGACTAGCACCTATGAGCAGTTCTTC
CASSLTSTYEQFF
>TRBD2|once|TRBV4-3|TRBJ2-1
TGCGCCAGCAGCCAGAGGCGGGGGGGATACAATGAGCAGTTCTTC
CASSQRRGGYNEQFF
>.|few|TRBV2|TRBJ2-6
TGTGCCAGCAGTAAGCAGGGTAGTGGGGCCAACGTCCTGACTTTC
CASSKQGSGANVLTF
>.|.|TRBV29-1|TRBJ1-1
TGCAGCGTCCCAGACAGCCTGAACACTGAAGCTTTCTTT
CSVPDSLNTEAFF
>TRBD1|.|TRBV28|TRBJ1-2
TGTGCCAGCCGTCAGGGGGGAGGCTACACCTTC
CASRQGGGYTF
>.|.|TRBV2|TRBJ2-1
TGTGCCAGCAGTTACCATCCGAGCTCCTACAATGAGCAGTTCTTC
CASSYHPSSYNEQFF
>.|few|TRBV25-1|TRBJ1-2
TGTGCCAGCAGTGATCCCACCGGCGGAGGCTACACCTTC
CASSDPTGGGYTF
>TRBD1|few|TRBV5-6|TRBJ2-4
TGTGCCAGCACCATAACAGGGGGCTTTCAGTACTTC
CASTITGGFQYF
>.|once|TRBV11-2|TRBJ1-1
TGTGCCAGCAGCTTAATCCCACTCGAGAGATTCTTT
CASSLIPLERFF
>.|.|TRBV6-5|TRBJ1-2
TGTGCCAGCAGTTACTCGGGGGGAGGTGGAGGCTACACCTTC
CASSYSGGGGGYTF
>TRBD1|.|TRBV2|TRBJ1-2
TGTGCCGCTGCTAAGACGAAGGAGGACAGGGAGTATACCTTC
CAAAKTKEDREYTF
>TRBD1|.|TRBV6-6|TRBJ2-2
TGTGCCAGCAGACCGGGACAGGGGGCCGCCGGGGAGCTGTTTTTT
CASRPGQGAAGELFF
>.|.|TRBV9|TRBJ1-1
TGTGCCAGCAGCCCGACAGTCGCTCGCGAAGCTTTCTTT
CASSPTVAREAFF
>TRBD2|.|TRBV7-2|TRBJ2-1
TGTGCCAGCAGCCTAGGGGGGCTAGCGGGAGTCAATGAGCAGTTCTTC
CASSLGGLAGVNEQFF
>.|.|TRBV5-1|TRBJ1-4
TGCGCCAGCAGCTCCGGACAGACACTAACTAATGAAAAACTGTTTTTT
CASSSGQTLTNEKLFF
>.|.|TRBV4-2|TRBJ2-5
TGTGCCAGCAGCCATTCACAAGAGACCCAGTACTTC
CASSHSQETQYF
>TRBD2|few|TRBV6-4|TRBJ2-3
TGTGCCAGCAGCTCTTCGACTAGCGGGGGCACAGATACGCAGTATTTT
CASSSSTSGGTDTQYF
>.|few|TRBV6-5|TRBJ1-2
TGTGCCACCAGTAAGGGGGTTAACTATGGCTACACCTTC
CATSKGVNYGYTF
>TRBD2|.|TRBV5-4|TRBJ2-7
TGTGCCAGCAGCCGGCCGGGGAGCGGGAGCCTTTACGAGCAGTACTTC
CASSRPGSGSLYEQYF
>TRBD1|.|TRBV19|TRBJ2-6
TGTGCCAGTAAAAATGAGGGGGCGGGCTCTGGGGCCAACGTCCTGACTTTC
CASKNEGAGSGANVLTF
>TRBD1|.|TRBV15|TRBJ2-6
TGTGCCACCAGCAGAGTCCGGGACAGGGGGCTCGGGGCCAACGTCCTGACTTTC
CATSRVRDRGLGANVLTF
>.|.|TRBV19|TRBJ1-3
TGTGCCAGTAGTGCAGCGACAGACAGTTCTGGAAACACCATATATTTT
CASSAATDSSGNTIYF